This passage covers 14 T cell receptor beta chains from one sample sequenced in a study of blood T cell repertoires in COVID-19. Sequencing was performed with immunoSEQ multiplex PCR; in TCRdb, only in-frame clones are kept and a portion is missing. The sample contains a few hundred thousand clones, roughly 85% of which appear only once. Sequencing was carried out using peripheral blood. These receptors came from an older woman with COVID-19, enrolled during active disease.

The genes are TRBV11-3 and TRBJ2-1; no reliable D call. Germline CDR1 SGHNT, CDR2 YENEEA. With 1 base removed from V and 7 bases from J, the gap between germline ends came to 8 bases. This CDR3 has 13 residues. The CDR3 loop is CASSLVPLNEQFF. The CDR3 bases are TGTGCCAGCAGCTTAGTCCCCTTGAATGAGCAGTTCTTC.

The gene calls are TRBV18 and TRBJ2-1; 16 bases map to TRBD2. J lost 10 bases, V lost 5 bases, and 8 bases had no gene match. This CDR3 has 16 amino acids. Germline values: CDR1 KGHSH, CDR2 LQKENI. The CDR3 nucleotides are TGTGCCAGCTCATTCCCGGGACTAGCGGGGGGGCAGGAGCAGTTCTTC. Amino acid sequence: CASSFPGLAGGQEQFF.

The chain has TRBV18 and TRBJ1-6, with a possible D match to TRBD1 (6 bases). The CDR3 is made up of 15 amino acids. Germline CDR1 KGHSH, CDR2 LQKENI. The V end lost 2 bases, the J end lost 11 bases, and 16 bases lay between the germline ends. The chain's CDR3 is CASSPGQTVGAPLHF. In DNA, the CDR3 is TGTGCCAGCTCACCAGGACAGACCGTAGGAGCACCCCTCCACTTT.

The chain carries TRBV5-1 and TRBJ2-7; TRBD2 aligns across 8 bases. V dropped 2 bases and J dropped 3; count of bases not matched to a gene: 7. Germline values: CDR1 SGHRS, CDR2 YFSETQ. This CDR3 region has 15 residues. CDR3 loop: CASSFGGGTYYEQYF. The CDR3 region has the DNA TGCGCCAGCAGCTTTGGCGGGGGGACATACTACGAGCAGTACTTC.

The rearrangement uses TRBV13 and TRBJ2-7; 9 bases line up with TRBD2. The CDR3 has 15 residues. Germline CDR1 and CDR2: PRHDT and FYEKMQ (reference sequence). V was pared by 4 bases and J by 3 bases, with 7 bases of the junction left unmatched. This CDR3 reads CASSSAGGRDYEQYF. The DNA of the CDR3 is TGTGCCAGCAGCTCCGCGGGGGGGAGGGACTACGAGCAGTACTTC.

This rearrangement joins TRBV7-2 to TRBJ1-1; a possible D gene is TRBD1 (6 bases). CDR1 and CDR2 (germline): SGHTA, FQGNSA. Trimming cost V 1 base and J 1 base, with 10 bases left between them. The CDR3 runs 15 residues. In nucleotides, the CDR3 is TGTGCCAGCAGCTTAGAAGGGGGTGGGAACACTGAAGCTTTCTTT. Translating gives CASSLEGGGNTEAFF.

The chain is built from TRBV3-1 (or the pseudogene TRBV3-2) and TRBJ2-2; a possible D gene is TRBD1 (6 bases). V was trimmed by 4 bases and J by 5 bases, leaving 23 bases between them. Germline CDR1 is LGHDT and CDR2 is YNNKEL (reference sequence). The CDR3 loop spans 18 amino acids. CDR3 in DNA: TGTGCCAGCAGCCCCAGGGGCGACAGTTTGCGGCTTACCGGGGAGCTGTTTTTT. Encoded protein: CASSPRGDSLRLTGELFF.

This chain uses TRBV5-4 with TRBJ1-2; D remains ambiguous. The CDR3 length is 13 residues. Germline-derived CDR1 and CDR2 are SGHNT and YYREEE (reference sequence). Trimming removed 1 base at V and 8 bases at J, with 12 bases between. The CDR3 loop is CASSLTKPDGYTF. CDR3 in DNA: TGTGCCAGCAGCTTGACTAAGCCAGACGGCTACACCTTC.

V and J are TRBV9 and TRBJ1-1, with a weak D call TRBD1 (5 bases). This CDR3 is 14 amino acids long. V was cut by 2 bases and J by 1 base, with 9 bases left in between. From germline, CDR1 is SGDLS and CDR2 YYNGEE. CDR3 residues: CASSVAQGNTEAFF. The CDR3 DNA reads as TGTGCCAGCAGCGTGGCTCAGGGGAACACTGAAGCTTTCTTT.

The chain uses TRBV30 and TRBJ1-1, with 8 bases aligning to TRBD1. V trimming: 6 bases; J trimming: 4 bases; junction bases outside the gene matches: 10. CDR1 and CDR2 from the germline V gene are GTSNPN and SVGIG (reference sequence). The CDR3 extends over 14 amino acids. CDR3 sequence: CACQPDRVGTEAFF. Written as DNA, the CDR3 is TGTGCCTGCCAACCGGACAGGGTAGGCACTGAAGCTTTCTTT.

V and J are TRBV12-3 or TRBV12-4 and TRBJ2-3, with D uncertain. The CDR3 is made up of 13 amino acids. V gave up 0 bases and J gave up 4 bases, with 5 bases separating them. Here the CDR3 reads CASSLAQADTQYF. The CDR3 DNA reads TGTGCCAGCAGTTTAGCCCAGGCAGATACGCAGTATTTT.

This chain connects TRBV28 to TRBJ2-7, with 13 bases lining up with TRBD2. The length of the CDR3 is 15 residues. The germline V gene has CDR1 MDHEN and CDR2 SYDVKM. Germline trimming cut 3 bases from V and 3 bases from J; bases unmatched to any gene: 2. The CDR3 DNA sequence: TGTGCCAGCAGTTTGGGACTAGCGGGGCTCTACGAGCAGTACTTC. This translates into CASSLGLAGLYEQYF. Full variable domain (missing parts from reference TRBV28 and TRBJ2-7): DVKVTQSSRYLVKRTGEKVFLECVQDMDHENMFWYRQDPGLGLRLIYFSYDVKMKEKGDIPEGYSVSREKKERFSLILESASTNQTSMYLCASSLGLAGLYEQYFGPGTRLTVT.

The V call is TRBV29-1, the J call TRBJ2-1; tentatively, D is TRBD1 (6 bases). The CDR3 length is 13 residues. The V end lost 6 bases, the J end lost 0 bases, and 9 bases lay between the germline ends. Germline V gene lookup returns CDR1 SQVTM and CDR2 ANQGSEA. The CDR3 coding sequence is TGCAGCGTGATGACAGGCTCCTACAATGAGCAGTTCTTC. It yields the protein CSVMTGSYNEQFF.

The chain links TRBV7-3 to TRBJ1-2, with 7 bases that match TRBD1. Germline loops: CDR1 SGHTA, CDR2 FQGTGA. The CDR3 runs 13 residues. With V trimmed by 5 bases and J by 7 bases, 7 bases remained unmatched. CDR3 in amino acids: CASSHTQGIGYTF. CDR3 nucleotides: TGTGCCAGCAGCCACACACAGGGGATTGGCTACACCTTC.